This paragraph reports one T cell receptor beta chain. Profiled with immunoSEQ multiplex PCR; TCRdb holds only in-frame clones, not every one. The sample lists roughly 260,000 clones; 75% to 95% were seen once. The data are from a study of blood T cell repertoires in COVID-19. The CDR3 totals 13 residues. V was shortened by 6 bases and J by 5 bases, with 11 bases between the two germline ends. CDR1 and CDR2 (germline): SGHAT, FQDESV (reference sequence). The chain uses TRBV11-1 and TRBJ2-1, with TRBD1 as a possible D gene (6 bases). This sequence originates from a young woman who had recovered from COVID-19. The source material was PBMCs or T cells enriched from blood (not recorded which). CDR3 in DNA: TGTGCCAGCAGGGTCAGGGGAAACAATGAGCAGTTCTTC. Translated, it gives CASRVRGNNEQFF.